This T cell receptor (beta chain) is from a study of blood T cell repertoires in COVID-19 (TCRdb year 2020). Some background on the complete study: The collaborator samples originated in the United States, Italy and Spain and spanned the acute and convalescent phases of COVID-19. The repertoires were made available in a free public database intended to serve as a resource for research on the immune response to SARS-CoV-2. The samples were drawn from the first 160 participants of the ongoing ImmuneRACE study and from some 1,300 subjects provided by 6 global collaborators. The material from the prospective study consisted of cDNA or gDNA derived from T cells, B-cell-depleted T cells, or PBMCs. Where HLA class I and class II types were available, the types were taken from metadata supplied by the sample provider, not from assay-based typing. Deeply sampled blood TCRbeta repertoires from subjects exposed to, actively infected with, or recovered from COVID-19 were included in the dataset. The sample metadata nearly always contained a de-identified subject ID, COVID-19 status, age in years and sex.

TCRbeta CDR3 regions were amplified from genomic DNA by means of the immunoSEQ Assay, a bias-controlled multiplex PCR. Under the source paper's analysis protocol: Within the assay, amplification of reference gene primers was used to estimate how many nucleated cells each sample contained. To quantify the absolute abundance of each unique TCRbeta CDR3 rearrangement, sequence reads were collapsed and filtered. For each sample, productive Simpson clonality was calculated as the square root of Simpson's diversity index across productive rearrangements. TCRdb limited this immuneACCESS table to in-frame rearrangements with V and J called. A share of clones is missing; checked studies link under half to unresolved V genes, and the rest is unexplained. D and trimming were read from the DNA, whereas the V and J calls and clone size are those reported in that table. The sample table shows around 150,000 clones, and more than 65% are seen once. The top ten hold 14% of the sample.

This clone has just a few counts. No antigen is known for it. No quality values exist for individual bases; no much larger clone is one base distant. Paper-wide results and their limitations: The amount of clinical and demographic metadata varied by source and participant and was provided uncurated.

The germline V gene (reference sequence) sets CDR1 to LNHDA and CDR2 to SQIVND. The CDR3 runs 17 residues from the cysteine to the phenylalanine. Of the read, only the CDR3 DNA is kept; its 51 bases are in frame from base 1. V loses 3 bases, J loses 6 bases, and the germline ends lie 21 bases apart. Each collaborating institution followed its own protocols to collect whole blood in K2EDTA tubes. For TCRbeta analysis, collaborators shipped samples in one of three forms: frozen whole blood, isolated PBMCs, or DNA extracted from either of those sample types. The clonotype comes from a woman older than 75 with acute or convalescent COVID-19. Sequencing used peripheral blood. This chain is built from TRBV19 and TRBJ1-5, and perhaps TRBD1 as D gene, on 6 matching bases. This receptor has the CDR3 CASSITPRQGMGQPQHF. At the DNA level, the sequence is TGTGCCAGTAGTATCACCCCCAGGCAGGGGATGGGTCAGCCCCAGCATTTT.